The following is a T cell receptor (beta chain) sequence with its context. Clones were sequenced by immunoSEQ multiplex PCR, and TCRdb holds only the in-frame ones, with some missing. This sample carries 57,000 or so clones, roughly 80% of them seen once, and the ten largest clones take 4% to 5.5%. These data come from a study of radiotherapy plus CTLA-4 blockade in lung cancer. The CDR3 runs to 18 residues. Germline loops: CDR1 SSHAT, CDR2 FNYEAQ (reference sequence). The chain links TRBV7-7 to TRBJ2-7, with 12 bases lining up with TRBD1. The material was peripheral blood, obtained from a patient treated with radiotherapy plus ipilimumab. This receptor was identified in a human donor with non-small cell lung cancer who had a complete response to radiotherapy plus ipilimumab. The CDR3 sequence is CASSLEAALRDRGLEQYV. The CDR3 coding sequence is TGTGCTAGCAGCTTAGAGGCCGCGCTTAGGGACAGGGGGCTCGAGCAGTACGTC.